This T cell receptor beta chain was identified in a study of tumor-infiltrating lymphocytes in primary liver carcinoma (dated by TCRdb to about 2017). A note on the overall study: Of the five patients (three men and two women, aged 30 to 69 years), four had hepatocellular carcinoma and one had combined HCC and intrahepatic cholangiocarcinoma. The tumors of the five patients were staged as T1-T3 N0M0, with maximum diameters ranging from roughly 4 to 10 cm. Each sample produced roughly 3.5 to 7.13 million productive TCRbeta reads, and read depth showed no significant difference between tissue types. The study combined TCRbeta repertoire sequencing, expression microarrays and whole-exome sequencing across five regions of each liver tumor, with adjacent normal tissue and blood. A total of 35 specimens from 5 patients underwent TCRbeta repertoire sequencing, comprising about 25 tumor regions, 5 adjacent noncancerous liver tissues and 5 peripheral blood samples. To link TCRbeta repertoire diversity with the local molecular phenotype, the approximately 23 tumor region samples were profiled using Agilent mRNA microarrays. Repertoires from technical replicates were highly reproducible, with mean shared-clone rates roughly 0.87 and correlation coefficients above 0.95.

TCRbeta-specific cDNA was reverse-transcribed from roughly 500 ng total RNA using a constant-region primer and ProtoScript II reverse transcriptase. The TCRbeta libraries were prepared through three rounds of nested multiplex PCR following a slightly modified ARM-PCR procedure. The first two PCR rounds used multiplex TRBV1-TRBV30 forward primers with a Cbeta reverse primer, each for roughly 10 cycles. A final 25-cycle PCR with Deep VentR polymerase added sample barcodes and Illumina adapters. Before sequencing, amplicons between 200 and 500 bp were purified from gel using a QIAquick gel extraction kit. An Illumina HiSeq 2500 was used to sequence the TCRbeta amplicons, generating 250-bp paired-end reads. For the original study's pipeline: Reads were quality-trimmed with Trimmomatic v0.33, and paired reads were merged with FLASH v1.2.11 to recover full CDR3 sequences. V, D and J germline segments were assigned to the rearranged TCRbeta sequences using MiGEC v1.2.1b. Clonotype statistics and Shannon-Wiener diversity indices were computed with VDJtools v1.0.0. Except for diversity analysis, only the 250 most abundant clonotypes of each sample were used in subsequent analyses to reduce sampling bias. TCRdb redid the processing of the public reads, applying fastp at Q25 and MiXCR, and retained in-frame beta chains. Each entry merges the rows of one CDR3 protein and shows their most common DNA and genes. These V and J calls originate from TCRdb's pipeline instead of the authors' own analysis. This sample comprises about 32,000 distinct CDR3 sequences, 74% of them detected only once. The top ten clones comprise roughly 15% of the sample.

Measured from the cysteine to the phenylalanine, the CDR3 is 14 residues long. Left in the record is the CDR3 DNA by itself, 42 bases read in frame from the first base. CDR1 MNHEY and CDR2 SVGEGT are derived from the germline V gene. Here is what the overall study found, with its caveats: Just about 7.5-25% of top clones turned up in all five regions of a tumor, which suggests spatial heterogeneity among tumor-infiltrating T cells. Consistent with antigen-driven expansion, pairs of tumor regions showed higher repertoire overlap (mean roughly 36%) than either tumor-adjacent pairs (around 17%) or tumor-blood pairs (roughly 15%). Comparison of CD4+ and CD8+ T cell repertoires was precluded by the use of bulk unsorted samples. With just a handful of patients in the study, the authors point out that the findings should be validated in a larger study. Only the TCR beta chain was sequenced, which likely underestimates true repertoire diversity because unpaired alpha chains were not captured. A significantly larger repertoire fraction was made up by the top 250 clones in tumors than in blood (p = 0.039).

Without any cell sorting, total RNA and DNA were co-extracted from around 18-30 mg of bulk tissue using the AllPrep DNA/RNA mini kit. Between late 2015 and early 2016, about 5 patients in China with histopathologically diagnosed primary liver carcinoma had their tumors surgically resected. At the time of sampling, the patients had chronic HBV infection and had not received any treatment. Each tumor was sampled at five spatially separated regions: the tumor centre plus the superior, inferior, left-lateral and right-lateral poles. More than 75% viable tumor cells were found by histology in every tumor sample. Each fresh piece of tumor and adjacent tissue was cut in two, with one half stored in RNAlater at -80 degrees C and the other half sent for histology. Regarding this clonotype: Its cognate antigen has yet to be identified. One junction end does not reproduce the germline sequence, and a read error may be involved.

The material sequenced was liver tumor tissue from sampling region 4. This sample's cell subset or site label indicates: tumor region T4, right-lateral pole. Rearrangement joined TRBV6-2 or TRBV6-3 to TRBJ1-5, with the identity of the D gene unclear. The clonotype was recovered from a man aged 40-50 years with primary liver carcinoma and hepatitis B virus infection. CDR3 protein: CARSYRPSYQSQHF. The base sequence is TGTGCCAGGAGTTACCGACCTAGCTATCAGTCCCAGCATTTT.